A selection of T cell receptor beta chains follows, all from one sample in a study of tumor and adjacent non-tumor tissue in lung cancer. TCRdb fed the multiplex PCR reads into MiXCR, producing one record per CDR3 protein. The table has around 66,000 distinct CDR3 sequences, about three quarters seen once; the top ten hold 28%. Sequencing was done on a sample of lung tumor tissue. The origin of the receptors is a man aged 55 to 70 with non-small cell lung cancer. The CDR3 runs from the conserved cysteine through the conserved F or W. The D gene is left open where the match is weak. The listing skips clone size in some rows; elsewhere it reads once, few, many or a size class.

J gene,D gene,V gene,clone size,CDR3 protein,CDR3 DNA
TRBJ2-1,NA,TRBV29-1,NA,CNARAQQGDEQFF,TGCAACGCGCGGGCGCAACAAGGGGATGAGCAGTTCTTC
TRBJ1-5,NA,TRBV20-1,NA,CSASLSRDYRPQHF,TGCAGTGCTAGTCTCTCAAGAGACTATCGGCCCCAGCATTTT
TRBJ2-3,TRBD1,TRBV6-5,NA,CASSKQGDRRNQHQYF,TGTGCCAGCAGTAAACAAGGGGACAGGAGGAATCAGCACCAGTATTTT
TRBJ2-6,NA,TRBV6-5,once,CVNSYSLGSGANVLTF,TGTGTCAACAGTTACTCCCTAGGCTCTGGGGCCAACGTCCTGACTTTC
TRBJ2-2,NA,TRBV7-9,many,CASSLSGGVTGELFF,TGTGCCAGCAGCTTAAGCGGTGGGGTCACCGGGGAGCTGTTTTTT
TRBJ1-5,NA,TRBV6-1,NA,CASSDNRRGLGGQPQHF,TGTGCCAGCAGTGATAATCGGAGAGGGCTTGGTGGTCAGCCCCAGCATTTT
TRBJ2-2,TRBD2,TRBV30,NA,CAWSVAGDGELFF,TGTGCCTGGAGTGTAGCGGGAGACGGGGAACTGTTTTTT
TRBJ2-2,NA,TRBV15,NA,CATSRGPRSAGELFF,TGTGCCACCAGCAGAGGACCCAGGTCTGCCGGGGAGCTGTTTTTT
TRBJ2-3,NA,TRBV6-4,NA,CASSDSGDRTETQYF,TGTGCCAGCAGTGACTCGGGGGATAGGACAGAAACGCAGTATTTT
TRBJ1-5,NA,TRBV20-1,NA,CGDSRQDDQPQHF,TGCGGTGATAGTAGGCAGGATGATCAGCCCCAGCATTTT
TRBJ1-1,NA,TRBV7-9,NA,CTSSPQGHLEAFF,TGTACCAGCAGTCCCCAGGGCCACCTTGAAGCTTTCTTT
TRBJ2-3,TRBD2,TRBV20-1,NA,CSARDGTNWVTDTQYF,TGCAGTGCTAGAGATGGGACTAACTGGGTCACAGATACCCAGTATTTC
TRBJ2-3,NA,TRBV6-5,many,CASSTGSGTDTQYF,TGTGCCAGCAGTACCGGGAGTGGCACAGATACGCAGTATTTT
TRBJ2-7,NA,TRBV11-1,NA,CASRPNRTIHEQYF,TGTGCCAGCAGGCCGAACAGGACTATCCACGAGCAGTACTTC
TRBJ2-7,TRBD2,TRBV6-1,NA,CASRGLEGSYEQYF,TGTGCCAGCAGAGGACTAGAGGGCTCCTACGAGCAGTACTTC
TRBJ1-2,NA,TRBV19,NA,CASSIAGGAIGYTF,TGTGCCAGTAGTATTGCGGGGGGCGCGATTGGCTACACCTTC
TRBJ2-1,NA,TRBV20-1,NA,CSASPGVPREQFF,TGCAGTGCCAGTCCAGGTGTACCCAGGGAGCAATTCTTC
TRBJ2-3,NA,TRBV20-1,many,CSANGAYVGAADTQYF,TGCAGTGCTAATGGGGCTTATGTGGGAGCCGCAGATACGCAGTATTTT
TRBJ2-7,NA,TRBV5-4,NA,CASSISLPCYEQYF,TGTGCCAGCAGCATTTCCCTACCGTGCTACGAGCAGTATTTC
TRBJ1-1,NA,TRBV24-1,NA,CATSDERAEGTETFF,TGTGCCACCAGTGATGAGAGGGCGGAGGGCACTGAAACTTTCTTT
TRBJ2-2,TRBD2,TRBV20-1,NA,CSATLAGGLEIGELFF,TGCAGTGCCACTTTAGCGGGAGGGCTGGAGATCGGGGAGCTGTTCTTT
TRBJ1-3,NA,TRBV20-1,NA,CSIRQSGNIIYF,TGCAGTATAAGACAGTCTGGAAACATCATATATTTT
TRBJ1-5,NA,TRBV5-5,once,CASSGGDYSNQPQHF,TGTGCCAGCAGCGGGGGGGATTATAGCAATCAGCCCCAGCATTTT
TRBJ2-7,NA,TRBV6-2/TRBV6-3,NA,CVSRRTVSYEQYF,TGTGTCAGCAGGCGGACAGTTTCCTACGAGCAGTACTTC
TRBJ1-5,TRBD1,TRBV10-2,NA,CASSESTGGAQRF,TGCGCCAGCAGTGAGTCTACAGGGGGGGCTCAGCGTTTT
TRBJ2-7,NA,TRBV11-3,NA,CASSYTIWAHEQYF,TGTGCCAGCAGCTACACAATTTGGGCGCACGAGCAGTACTTC
TRBJ2-6,TRBD2,TRBV10-3,NA,CAISEHGTRGRESGANILTF,TGTGCCATCAGTGAACATGGGACTAGGGGTAGGGAGTCTGGGGCCAACATCCTGACTTTC
TRBJ2-7,TRBD2,TRBV20-1,NA,CTTTGTSGRFDEQYF,TGCACTACTACAGGGACCAGCGGGAGATTCGACGAGCAGTACTTC
TRBJ2-5,NA,TRBV29-1,NA,CSVRTSSIETQYF,TGCAGTGTTAGGACCTCAAGCATCGAGACCCAGTACTTC
TRBJ1-1,NA,TRBV6-5,few,CVSSGSRRGGTEAFF,TGTGTCAGTAGTGGGTCGAGGAGAGGAGGCACTGAAGCTTTCTTT
TRBJ1-4,NA,TRBV5-1,NA,CASSVGTRNEKLFF,TGCGCCAGCAGCGTAGGGACAAGGAATGAAAAACTGTTTTTT
TRBJ2-2,NA,TRBV28,NA,CASSSLGRGGTGELLF,TGTGCCAGCAGTTCCCTCGGACGAGGCGGGACCGGGGAGCTGCTTTTT
TRBJ2-7,TRBD2,TRBV6-5,NA,CTSSQTSGYDQYF,TGTACCAGCAGCCAGACTAGCGGCTACGATCAGTACTTC
TRBJ1-6,NA,TRBV5-5,NA,CASSLQVAYSSPLHF,TGTGCCAGCAGCCTACAGGTGGCGTATAGTTCACCCCTCCACTTT
TRBJ2-3,NA,TRBV6-5,NA,CGRRTGTADTQYF,TGTGGCAGGAGAACCGGAACCGCAGATACGCAGTATTTT
TRBJ2-7,TRBD2,TRBV12-3/TRBV12-4,NA,CACSLLAGGYELYF,TGTGCCTGCAGTTTACTAGCGGGAGGATACGAGCTGTACTTC
TRBJ1-2,NA,TRBV2,few,CASSSTGKGYGYTF,TGTGCCAGTAGTAGCACAGGGAAGGGCTATGGCTACACCTTC
TRBJ1-1,NA,TRBV5-5,NA,CASSTGPAYKAFF,TGTGCCAGCAGCACGGGACCCGCGTATAAAGCTTTCTTT
TRBJ2-2,NA,TRBV10-3,many,CAINTGIGTGELFF,TGTGCCATCAACACCGGGATTGGAACCGGGGAGCTGTTTTTT
TRBJ1-5,NA,TRBV11-3,NA,CARSIGLADSTDTQHF,TGTGCCCGCAGCATTGGACTAGCGGATAGCACAGATACGCAGCATTTT
TRBJ2-1,NA,TRBV5-1,NA,CASSLTWTSWDELFF,TGCGCCAGCAGCTTGACGTGGACAAGTTGGGATGAGCTGTTCTTC
TRBJ2-2,NA,TRBV11-2,few,CASAGTNTGELFF,TGTGCCAGCGCCGGGACAAACACCGGGGAGCTGTTTTTT
TRBJ1-5,NA,TRBV6-1,few,CASRPGKGWHSNQPQHF,TGTGCCAGCCGGCCTGGAAAAGGGTGGCATAGCAATCAGCCACAGCATTTT
TRBJ1-1,NA,TRBV2,NA,CASSGTTQNTEAFF,TGTGCCAGCAGTGGGACGACGCAGAACACTGAAGCTTTCTTT
TRBJ2-2,NA,TRBV6-5,large,CASSYKGGGELFF,TGTGCCAGCAGTTACAAGGGGGGCGGGGAGCTGTTTTTT
TRBJ2-3,TRBD2,TRBV29-1,many,CSVGGTSVTTDTQYF,TGCAGCGTTGGAGGAACTAGCGTAACAACAGATACGCAGTATTTT
TRBJ2-3,NA,TRBV20-1,once,CCARPETDTQYF,TGTTGTGCTAGACCTGAAACAGATACGCAGTATTTT
TRBJ1-1,NA,TRBV20-1,NA,CSAQRRTGHTEAFF,TGCAGTGCGCAGAGAAGGACTGGGCACACTGAAGCTTTCTTT
TRBJ2-2,TRBD2,TRBV28,NA,CASSLAGGLIGGLFF,TGTGCCAGCAGTTTAGCGGGAGGTTTAATCGGGGGGCTGTTTTTT
TRBJ1-1,NA,TRBV7-3,NA,CVSSLGRNTEAFF,TGTGTCAGCAGCTTAGGCAGAAACACTGAAGCTTTCTTT
TRBJ1-1,NA,TRBV11-1,NA,CGSLAPGAEAFF,TGTGGCAGCTTAGCTCCGGGGGCTGAAGCTTTCTTT
TRBJ2-7,NA,TRBV20-1,NA,CSSLAPRTYEQYF,TGCAGTTCACTAGCCCCCAGGACCTATGAGCAGTACTTC
TRBJ2-3,NA,TRBV29-1,NA,CSVPERRDTRYF,TGCAGCGTGCCCGAGCGGAGAGATACGCGGTATTTT